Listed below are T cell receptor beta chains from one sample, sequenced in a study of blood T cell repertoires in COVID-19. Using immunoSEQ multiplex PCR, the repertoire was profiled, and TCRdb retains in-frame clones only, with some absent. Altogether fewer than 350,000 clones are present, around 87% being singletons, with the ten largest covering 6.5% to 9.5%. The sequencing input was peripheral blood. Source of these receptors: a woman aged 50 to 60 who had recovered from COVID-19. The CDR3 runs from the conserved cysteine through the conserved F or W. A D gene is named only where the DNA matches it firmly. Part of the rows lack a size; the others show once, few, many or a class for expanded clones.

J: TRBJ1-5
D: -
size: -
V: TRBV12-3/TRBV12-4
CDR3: CATTFGNQPQHF
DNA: TGTGCCACCACCTTCGGGAATCAGCCCCAGCATTTT

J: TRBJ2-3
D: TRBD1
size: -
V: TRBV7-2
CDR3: CASSPRTGFTDTQYF
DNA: TGTGCCAGCAGCCCAAGGACAGGGTTTACAGATACGCAGTATTTT

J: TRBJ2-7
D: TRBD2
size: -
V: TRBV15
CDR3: CATSPRASGGPWEQYF
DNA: TGTGCCACCAGCCCCCGAGCTAGCGGGGGTCCTTGGGAGCAGTACTTC

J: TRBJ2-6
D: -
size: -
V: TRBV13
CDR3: CASRRVAGANVLTF
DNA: TGTGCCAGCCGCAGGGTCGCTGGGGCCAACGTCCTGACTTTC

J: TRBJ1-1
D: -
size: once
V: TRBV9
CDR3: CASSVGYAENTEAFF
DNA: TGTGCCAGCAGCGTAGGATATGCAGAGAACACTGAAGCTTTCTTT

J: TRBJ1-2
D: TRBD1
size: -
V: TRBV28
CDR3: CASRPATGGYGYTF
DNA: TGTGCCAGCAGGCCCGCGACAGGGGGCTATGGCTACACCTTC

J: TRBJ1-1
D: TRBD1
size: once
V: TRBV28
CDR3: CASSFPPGGEGTEAFF
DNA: TGTGCCAGCAGTTTCCCTCCAGGGGGCGAAGGGACTGAAGCTTTCTTT

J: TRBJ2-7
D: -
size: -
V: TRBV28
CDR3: CAGGLSSYEQYF
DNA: TGTGCCGGAGGGTTGAGCTCCTACGAGCAGTACTTC

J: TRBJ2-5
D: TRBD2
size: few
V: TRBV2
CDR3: CASSLSGGQETQYF
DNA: TGTGCCAGCAGTCTATCGGGAGGGCAAGAGACCCAGTACTTC

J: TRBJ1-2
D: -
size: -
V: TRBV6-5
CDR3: CASSRSGRVGGYTF
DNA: TGTGCCAGCAGTCGGTCGGGCAGGGTCGGGGGCTACACCTTC

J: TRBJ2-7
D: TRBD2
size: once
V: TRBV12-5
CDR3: CASGTPGGEQYF
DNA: TGTGCTAGTGGTACCCCGGGGGGCGAGCAGTACTTC

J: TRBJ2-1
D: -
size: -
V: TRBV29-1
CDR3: CSVVVGTIAQQFF
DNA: TGCAGCGTTGTAGTGGGTACTATCGCGCAGCAGTTCTTC

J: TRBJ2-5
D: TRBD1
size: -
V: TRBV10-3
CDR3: CAIKKLQGGMETQYF
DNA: TGTGCCATCAAGAAGTTACAGGGGGGTATGGAGACCCAGTACTTC

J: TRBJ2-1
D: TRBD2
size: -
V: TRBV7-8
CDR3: CASSLLGGSSYNEQFF
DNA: TGTGCCAGCAGCTTATTGGGCGGGAGCTCCTACAATGAGCAGTTCTTC

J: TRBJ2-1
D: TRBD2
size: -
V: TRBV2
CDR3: CASSVGREVGNNEQFF
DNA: TGTGCCAGCAGTGTTGGGCGGGAGGTCGGAAACAATGAGCAGTTCTTC

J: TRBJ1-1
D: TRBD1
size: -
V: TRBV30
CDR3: CACSRDRADTEAFF
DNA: TGTGCCTGCTCCCGGGACAGGGCAGACACTGAAGCTTTCTTT

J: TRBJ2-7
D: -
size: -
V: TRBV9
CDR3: CASSAGPQGPVYEQYF
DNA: TGTGCCAGCAGCGCAGGCCCCCAGGGCCCGGTCTACGAGCAGTACTTC

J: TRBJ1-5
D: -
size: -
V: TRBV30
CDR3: CAWSWQGWGNQPQHF
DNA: TGTGCCTGGAGCTGGCAGGGTTGGGGCAATCAGCCCCAGCATTTT

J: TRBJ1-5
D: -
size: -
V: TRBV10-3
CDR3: CAISEGWGPNQPQHF
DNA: TGTGCCATCAGTGAGGGGTGGGGGCCCAATCAGCCCCAGCATTTT

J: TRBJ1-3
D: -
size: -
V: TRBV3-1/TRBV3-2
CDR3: CASSQDAAGRSGNTIYF
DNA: TGTGCCAGCAGCCAAGATGCGGCAGGGAGGTCTGGAAACACCATATATTTT

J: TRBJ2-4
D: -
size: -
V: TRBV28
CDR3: CASTAAGAKNIQYF
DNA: TGTGCCAGCACCGCGGCGGGTGCCAAAAACATTCAGTACTTC

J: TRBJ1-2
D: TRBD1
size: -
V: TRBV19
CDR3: CASRRDSHYGYTF
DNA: TGTGCCAGTAGACGGGACAGCCACTATGGCTACACCTTC

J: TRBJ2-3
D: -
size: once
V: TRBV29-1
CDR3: CSVELRGTSTDTQYF
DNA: TGCAGCGTTGAGTTACGCGGGACTAGCACAGATACGCAGTATTTT

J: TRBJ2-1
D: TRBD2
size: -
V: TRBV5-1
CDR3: CASSTGLAEYNEQFF
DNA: TGCGCCAGCAGCACAGGACTAGCGGAGTACAATGAGCAGTTCTTC

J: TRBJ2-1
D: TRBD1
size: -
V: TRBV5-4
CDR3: CASRNRGEQFF
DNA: TGTGCCAGCAGAAACAGGGGTGAGCAGTTCTTC

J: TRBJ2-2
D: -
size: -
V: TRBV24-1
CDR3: CATSRVNTGELFF
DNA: TGTGCCACTTCCCGGGTAAACACCGGGGAGCTGTTTTTT